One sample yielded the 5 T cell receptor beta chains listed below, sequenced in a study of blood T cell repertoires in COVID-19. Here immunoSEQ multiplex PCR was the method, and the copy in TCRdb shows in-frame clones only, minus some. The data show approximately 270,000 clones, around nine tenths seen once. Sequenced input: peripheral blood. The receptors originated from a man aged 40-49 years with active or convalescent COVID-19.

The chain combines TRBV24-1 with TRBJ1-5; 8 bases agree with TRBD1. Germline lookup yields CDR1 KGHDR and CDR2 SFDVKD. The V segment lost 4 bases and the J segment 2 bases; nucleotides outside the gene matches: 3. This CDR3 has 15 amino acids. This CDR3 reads CATSEPTGGNQPQHF. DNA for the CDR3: TGTGCCACCAGTGAGCCGACAGGGGGCAATCAGCCCCAGCATTTT.

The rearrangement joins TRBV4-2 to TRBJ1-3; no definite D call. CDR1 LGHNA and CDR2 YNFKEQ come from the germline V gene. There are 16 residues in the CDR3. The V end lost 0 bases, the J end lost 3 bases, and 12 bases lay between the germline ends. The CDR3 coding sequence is TGTGCCAGCAGCCAAGATACGGGATCCGGTGGAAACACCATATATTTT. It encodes CASSQDTGSGGNTIYF.

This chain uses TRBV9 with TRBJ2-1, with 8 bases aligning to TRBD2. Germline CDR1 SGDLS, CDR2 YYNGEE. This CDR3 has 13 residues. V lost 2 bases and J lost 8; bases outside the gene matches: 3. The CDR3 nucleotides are TGTGCCAGCAGCGTGGGGCGGGAGGATGAGCAGTTCTTC. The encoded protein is CASSVGREDEQFF.

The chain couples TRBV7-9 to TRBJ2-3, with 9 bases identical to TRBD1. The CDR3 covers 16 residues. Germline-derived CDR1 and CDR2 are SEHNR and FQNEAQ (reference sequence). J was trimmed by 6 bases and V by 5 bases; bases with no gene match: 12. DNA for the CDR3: TGTGCCAGCAGCAGTATAGGGACAGGGCTTCGGGATACGCAGTATTTT. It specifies CASSSIGTGLRDTQYF.

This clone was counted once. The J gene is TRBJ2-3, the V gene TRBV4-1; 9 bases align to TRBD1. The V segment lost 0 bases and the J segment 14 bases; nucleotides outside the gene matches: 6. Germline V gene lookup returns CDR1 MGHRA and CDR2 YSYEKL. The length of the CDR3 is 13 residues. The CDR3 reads CASSQDPDRGGYF. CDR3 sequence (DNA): TGCGCCAGCAGCCAAGACCCGGACAGGGGCGGGTATTTT.